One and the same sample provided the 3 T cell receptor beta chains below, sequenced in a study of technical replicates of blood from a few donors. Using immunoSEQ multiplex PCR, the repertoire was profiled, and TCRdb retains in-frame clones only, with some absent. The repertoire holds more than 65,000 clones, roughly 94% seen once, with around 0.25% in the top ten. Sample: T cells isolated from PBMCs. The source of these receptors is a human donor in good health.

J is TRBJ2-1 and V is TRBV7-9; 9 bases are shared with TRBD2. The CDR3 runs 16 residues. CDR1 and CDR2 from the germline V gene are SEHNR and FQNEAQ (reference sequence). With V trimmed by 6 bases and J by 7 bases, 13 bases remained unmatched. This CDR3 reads CASSPSGRLLRNEQFF. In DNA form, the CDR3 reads TGTGCCAGCAGTCCCAGCGGGAGGCTTTTACGGAATGAGCAGTTCTTC.

CDR3 in DNA: TGCGCCAGCAGCTTTCCCGGGACTCCCGTCGAGCAGTTCTTC. This sequence encodes CASSFPGTPVEQFF. The rearrangement uses TRBV5-1 and TRBJ2-1; tentative D call: TRBD2 (6 bases). This CDR3 contains 14 residues. V was cut by 2 bases and J by 10 bases, with 16 bases left in between. Germline CDR1 reads SGHRS; CDR2 reads YFSETQ.

For the CDR3, the DNA is TGCGCCAGCAGCCCACGAACTAGATTTTTTGGAGAGACCCAGTACTTC. Translation gives CASSPRTRFFGETQYF. The J gene is TRBJ2-5, the V gene TRBV5-1; D is perhaps TRBD2 (5 bases). From germline, CDR1 is SGHRS and CDR2 YFSETQ. Trimming left V 4 bases short and J 4 bases short, with 20 bases between. CDR3 length equals 16 residues.